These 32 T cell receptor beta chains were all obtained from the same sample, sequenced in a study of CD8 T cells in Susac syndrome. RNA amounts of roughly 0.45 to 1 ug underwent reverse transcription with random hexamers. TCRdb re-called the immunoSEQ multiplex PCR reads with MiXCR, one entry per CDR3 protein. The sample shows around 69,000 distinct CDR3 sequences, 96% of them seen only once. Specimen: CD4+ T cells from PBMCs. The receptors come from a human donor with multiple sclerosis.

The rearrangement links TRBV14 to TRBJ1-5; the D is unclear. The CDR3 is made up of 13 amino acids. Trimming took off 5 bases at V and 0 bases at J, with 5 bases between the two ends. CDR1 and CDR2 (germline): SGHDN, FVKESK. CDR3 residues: CASSRNSNQPQHF. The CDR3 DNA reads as TGTGCCAGCAGCAGAAATAGCAATCAGCCCCAGCATTTT.

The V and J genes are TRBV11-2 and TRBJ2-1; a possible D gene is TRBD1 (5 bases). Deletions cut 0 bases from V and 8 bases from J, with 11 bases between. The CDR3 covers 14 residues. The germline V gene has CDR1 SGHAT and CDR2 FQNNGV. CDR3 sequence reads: CASSLDRGGDEQFF. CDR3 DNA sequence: TGTGCCAGCAGCTTAGATAGGGGCGGTGATGAGCAGTTCTTC.

The CDR3 DNA reads as TGCAGCGGGGGGGGACAGGCGAACACTGAAGCTTTCTTT. Translating it yields CSGGGQANTEAFF. J is TRBJ1-1 and V is TRBV29-1, with 8 bases matching TRBD1. V trimming: 7 bases; J trimming: 1 base; junction bases outside the gene matches: 5. The CDR3 covers 13 residues. Germline V gene lookup returns CDR1 SQVTM and CDR2 ANQGSEA.

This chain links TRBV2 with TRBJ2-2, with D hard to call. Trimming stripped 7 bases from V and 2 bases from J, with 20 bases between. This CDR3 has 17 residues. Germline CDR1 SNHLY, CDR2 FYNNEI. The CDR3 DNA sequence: TGTGCCAGCAAGCCCGGCAGAACCTCCGTTAACACCGGGGAGCTGTTTTTT. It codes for CASKPGRTSVNTGELFF.

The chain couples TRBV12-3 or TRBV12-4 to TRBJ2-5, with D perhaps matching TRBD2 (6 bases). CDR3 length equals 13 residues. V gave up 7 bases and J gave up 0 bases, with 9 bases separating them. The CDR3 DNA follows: TGTGCCAGCACGACTAGATACCAAGAGACCCAGTACTTC. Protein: CASTTRYQETQYF.

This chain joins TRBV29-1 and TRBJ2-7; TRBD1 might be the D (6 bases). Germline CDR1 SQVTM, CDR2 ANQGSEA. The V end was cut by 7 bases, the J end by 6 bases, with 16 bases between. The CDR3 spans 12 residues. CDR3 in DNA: TGCAGCGCTGAGACAGGACTCAGCGAGCAGTACTTC. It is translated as CSAETGLSEQYF.

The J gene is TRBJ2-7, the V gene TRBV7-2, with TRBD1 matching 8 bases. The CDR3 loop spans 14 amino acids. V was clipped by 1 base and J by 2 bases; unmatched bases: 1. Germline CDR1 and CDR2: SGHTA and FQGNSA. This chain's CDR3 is CASSLVRGPYEQYF. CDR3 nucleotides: TGTGCCAGCAGCTTAGTCAGGGGGCCCTACGAGCAGTACTTC.

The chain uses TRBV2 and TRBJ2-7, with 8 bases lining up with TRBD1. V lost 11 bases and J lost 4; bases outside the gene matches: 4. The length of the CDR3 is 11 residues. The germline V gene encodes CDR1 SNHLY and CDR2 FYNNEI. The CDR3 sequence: CAGGQVYEQYF. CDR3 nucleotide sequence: TGTGCCGGGGGACAGGTTTACGAGCAGTACTTC.

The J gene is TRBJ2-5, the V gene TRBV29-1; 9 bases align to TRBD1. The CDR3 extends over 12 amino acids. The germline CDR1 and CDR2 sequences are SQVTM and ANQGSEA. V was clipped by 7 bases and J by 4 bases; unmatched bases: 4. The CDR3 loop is CSGGGQGETQYF. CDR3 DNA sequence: TGCAGCGGGGGGGGACAGGGAGAGACCCAGTACTTC. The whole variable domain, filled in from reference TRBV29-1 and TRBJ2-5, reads SAVISQKPSRDICQRGTSLTIQCQVDSQVTMMFWYRQQPGQSLTLIATANQGSEATYESGFVIDKFPISRPNLTFSTLTVSNMSPEDSSIYLCSGGGQGETQYFGPGTRLLVL.

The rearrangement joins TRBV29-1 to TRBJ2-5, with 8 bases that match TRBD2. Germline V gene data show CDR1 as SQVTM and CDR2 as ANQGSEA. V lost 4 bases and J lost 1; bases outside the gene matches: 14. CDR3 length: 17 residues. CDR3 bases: TGCAGCGTTGGAGATTTGTGGAGCGGGGGTCCCCAAGAGACCCAGTACTTC. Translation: CSVGDLWSGGPQETQYF. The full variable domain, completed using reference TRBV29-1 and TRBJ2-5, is SAVISQKPSRDICQRGTSLTIQCQVDSQVTMMFWYRQQPGQSLTLIATANQGSEATYESGFVIDKFPISRPNLTFSTLTVSNMSPEDSSIYLCSVGDLWSGGPQETQYFGPGTRLLVL.

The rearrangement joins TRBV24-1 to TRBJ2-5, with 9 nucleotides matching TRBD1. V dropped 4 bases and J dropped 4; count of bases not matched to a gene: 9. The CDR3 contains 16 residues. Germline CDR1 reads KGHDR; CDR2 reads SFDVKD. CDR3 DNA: TGTGCCACCAGTGAAACGGGACAGGGCTTGAGAGAGACCCAGTACTTC. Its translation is CATSETGQGLRETQYF.

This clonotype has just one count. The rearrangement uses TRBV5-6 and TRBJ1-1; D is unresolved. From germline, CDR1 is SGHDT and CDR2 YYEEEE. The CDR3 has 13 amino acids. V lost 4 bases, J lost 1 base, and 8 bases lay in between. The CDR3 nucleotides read TGTGCCAGCAGCCCTCGCCCGAACACTGAAGCTTTCTTT. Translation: CASSPRPNTEAFF.

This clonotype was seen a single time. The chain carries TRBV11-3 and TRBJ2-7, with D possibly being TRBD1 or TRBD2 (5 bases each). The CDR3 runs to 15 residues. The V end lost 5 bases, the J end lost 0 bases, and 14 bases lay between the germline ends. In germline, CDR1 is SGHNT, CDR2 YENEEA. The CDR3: CASSPGAPSSYEQYF. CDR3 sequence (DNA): TGTGCCAGCAGCCCCGGGGCACCGAGCTCCTACGAGCAGTACTTC. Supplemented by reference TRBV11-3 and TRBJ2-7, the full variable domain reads EAGVVQSPRYKIIEKKQPVAFWCNPISGHNTLYWYLQNLGQGPELLIRYENEEAVDDSQLPKDRFSAERLKGVDSTLKIQPAELGDSAVYLCASSPGAPSSYEQYFGPGTRLTVT.

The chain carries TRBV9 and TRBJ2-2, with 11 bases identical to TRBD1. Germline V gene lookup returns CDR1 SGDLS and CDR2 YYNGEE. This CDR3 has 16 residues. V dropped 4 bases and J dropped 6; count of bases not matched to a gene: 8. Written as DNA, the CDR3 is TGTGCCAGCAGCACCACCGGGACAGGGGGACCCGGGGAGCTGTTTTTT. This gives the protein CASSTTGTGGPGELFF.

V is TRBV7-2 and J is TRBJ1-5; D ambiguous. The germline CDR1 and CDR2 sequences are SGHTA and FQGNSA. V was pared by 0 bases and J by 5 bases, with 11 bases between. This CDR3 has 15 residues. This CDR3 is CASSLALGADQPQHF. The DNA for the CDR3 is TGTGCCAGCAGCTTAGCCTTGGGTGCCGATCAGCCCCAGCATTTT.

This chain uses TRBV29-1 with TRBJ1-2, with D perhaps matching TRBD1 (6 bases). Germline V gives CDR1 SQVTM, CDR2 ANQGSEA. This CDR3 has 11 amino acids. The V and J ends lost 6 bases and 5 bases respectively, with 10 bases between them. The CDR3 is CSVGGGYGYTF. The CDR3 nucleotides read TGCAGCGTCGGAGGGGGATATGGCTACACCTTC. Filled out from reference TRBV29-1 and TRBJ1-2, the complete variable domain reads SAVISQKPSRDICQRGTSLTIQCQVDSQVTMMFWYRQQPGQSLTLIATANQGSEATYESGFVIDKFPISRPNLTFSTLTVSNMSPEDSSIYLCSVGGGYGYTFGSGTRLTVV.

The CDR3 here is CASSLVQQETQYF. The CDR3 region has the DNA TGTGCCAGCAGCTTAGTACAGCAAGAGACCCAGTACTTC. The V and J genes are TRBV7-9 and TRBJ2-5; D is undetermined. The CDR3 consists of 13 residues. Between the trimmed V and J ends, which lost 1 base and 2 bases, there was a span of 5 bases. In germline, CDR1 is SEHNR, CDR2 FQNEAQ (reference sequence).

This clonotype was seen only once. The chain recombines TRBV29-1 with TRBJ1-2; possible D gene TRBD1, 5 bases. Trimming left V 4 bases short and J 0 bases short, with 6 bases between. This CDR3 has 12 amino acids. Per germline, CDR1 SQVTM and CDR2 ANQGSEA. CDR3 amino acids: CSVGTTNYGYTF. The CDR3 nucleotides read TGCAGCGTTGGGACAACTAACTATGGCTACACCTTC.

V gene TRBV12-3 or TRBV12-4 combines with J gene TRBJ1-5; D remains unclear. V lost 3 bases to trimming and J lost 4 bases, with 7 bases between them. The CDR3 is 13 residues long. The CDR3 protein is CASSFSRNQPQHF. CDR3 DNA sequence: TGTGCCAGCAGTTTTTCGCGGAATCAGCCCCAGCATTTT.

The CDR3 nucleotides are TGCAGTGCTAGACCCTCCCGGGGACTCCTTAACGAGCAGTACTTC. Translated, it gives CSARPSRGLLNEQYF. J is TRBJ2-7 and V is TRBV20-1, with D possibly being TRBD2 (6 bases). V was cut by 2 bases and J by 5 bases, with 19 bases left in between. The V gene's germline CDR1 is DFQATT and CDR2 SNEGSKA (reference sequence). This CDR3 is built from 15 residues.

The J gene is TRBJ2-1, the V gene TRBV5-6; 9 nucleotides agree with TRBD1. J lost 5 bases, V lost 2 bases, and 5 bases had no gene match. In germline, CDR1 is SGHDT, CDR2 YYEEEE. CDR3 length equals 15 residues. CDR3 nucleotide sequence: TGTGCCAGCAGCTTCGGGGACAGGGACCACAATGAGCAGTTCTTC. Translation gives CASSFGDRDHNEQFF.

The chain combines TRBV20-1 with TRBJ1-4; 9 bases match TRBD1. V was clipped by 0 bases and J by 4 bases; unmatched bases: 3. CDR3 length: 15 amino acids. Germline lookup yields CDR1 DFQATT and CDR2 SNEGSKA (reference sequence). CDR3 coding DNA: TGCAGTGCTAGAGATCTGGGACAGGGTAATGAAAAACTGTTTTTT. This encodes CSARDLGQGNEKLFF.

The DNA of the CDR3 is TGCAGTGCTAGTCTGGACACCGACGAGCAGTACTTC. Its protein product is CSASLDTDEQYF. This chain uses TRBV20-1 with TRBJ2-7; the D gene is possibly TRBD1 (5 bases). The CDR3 totals 12 residues. Per the germline V gene, CDR1 is DFQATT and CDR2 is SNEGSKA (reference sequence). Trimming shortened V by 3 bases and J by 5 bases, and 11 bases separated the two germline ends.

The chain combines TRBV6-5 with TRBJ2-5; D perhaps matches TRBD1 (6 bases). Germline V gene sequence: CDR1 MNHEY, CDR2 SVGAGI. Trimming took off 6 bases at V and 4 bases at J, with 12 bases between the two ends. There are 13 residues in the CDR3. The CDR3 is CASRSTGRETQYF. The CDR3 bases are TGTGCCAGCAGGTCCACAGGGAGAGAGACCCAGTACTTC.

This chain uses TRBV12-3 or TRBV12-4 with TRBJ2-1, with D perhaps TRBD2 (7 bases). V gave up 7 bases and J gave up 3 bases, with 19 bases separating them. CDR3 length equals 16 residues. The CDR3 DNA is TGTGCCAGCACCCTTCGGGGGGCCTCGGTCTACAATGAGCAGTTCTTC. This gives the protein CASTLRGASVYNEQFF.

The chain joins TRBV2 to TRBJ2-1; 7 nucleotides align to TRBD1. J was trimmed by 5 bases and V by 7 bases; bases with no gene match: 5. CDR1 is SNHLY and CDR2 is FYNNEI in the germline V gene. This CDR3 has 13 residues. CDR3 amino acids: CASTSTGNNEQFF. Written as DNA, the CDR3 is TGTGCCAGCACTTCGACAGGGAACAATGAGCAGTTCTTC.

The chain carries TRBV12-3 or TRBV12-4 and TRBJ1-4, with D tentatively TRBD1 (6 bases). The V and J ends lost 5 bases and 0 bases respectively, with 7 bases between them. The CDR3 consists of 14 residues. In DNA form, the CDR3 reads TGTGCCAGCAGTGAGGGGGCAACTAATGAAAAACTGTTTTTT. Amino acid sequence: CASSEGATNEKLFF.

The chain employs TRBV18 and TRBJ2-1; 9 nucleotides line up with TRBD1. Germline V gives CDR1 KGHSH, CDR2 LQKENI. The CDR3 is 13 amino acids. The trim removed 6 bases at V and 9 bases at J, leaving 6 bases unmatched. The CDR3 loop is CASSSTGGSEQFF. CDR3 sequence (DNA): TGTGCCAGCTCGTCAACAGGGGGCAGTGAGCAGTTCTTC.

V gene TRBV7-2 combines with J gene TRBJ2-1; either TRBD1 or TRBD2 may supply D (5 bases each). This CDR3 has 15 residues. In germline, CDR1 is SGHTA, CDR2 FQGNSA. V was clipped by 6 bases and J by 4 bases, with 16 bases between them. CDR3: CASSAVGTSYNEQFF. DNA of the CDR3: TGTGCCAGCAGTGCAGTAGGGACGTCTTACAATGAGCAGTTCTTC.

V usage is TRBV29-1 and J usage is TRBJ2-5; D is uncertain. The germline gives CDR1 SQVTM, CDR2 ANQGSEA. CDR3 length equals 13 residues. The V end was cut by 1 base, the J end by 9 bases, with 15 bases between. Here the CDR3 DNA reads TGCAGCGTTGAAGTAGCCGCTGACGGAGCCCAGTACTTC. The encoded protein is CSVEVAADGAQYF. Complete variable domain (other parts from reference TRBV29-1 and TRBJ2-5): SAVISQKPSRDICQRGTSLTIQCQVDSQVTMMFWYRQQPGQSLTLIATANQGSEATYESGFVIDKFPISRPNLTFSTLTVSNMSPEDSSIYLCSVEVAADGAQYFGPGTRLLVL.

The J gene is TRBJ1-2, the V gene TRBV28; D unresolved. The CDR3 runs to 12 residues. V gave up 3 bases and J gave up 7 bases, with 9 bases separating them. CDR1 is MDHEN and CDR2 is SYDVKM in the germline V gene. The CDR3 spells CASSFEWSGYTF. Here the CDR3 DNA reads TGTGCCAGCAGTTTCGAGTGGAGTGGCTACACCTTC.

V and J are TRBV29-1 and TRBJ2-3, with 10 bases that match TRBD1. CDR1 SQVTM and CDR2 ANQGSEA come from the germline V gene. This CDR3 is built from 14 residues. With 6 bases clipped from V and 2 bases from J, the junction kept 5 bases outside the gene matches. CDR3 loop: CSVEDRGNTDTQYF. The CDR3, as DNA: TGCAGCGTGGAGGACAGGGGGAACACAGATACGCAGTATTTT.